Listed below are T cell receptor beta chains from one sample, sequenced in a study of T cell responses to AZD1222 COVID-19 vaccine. Libraries were prepared by immunoSEQ multiplex PCR; TCRdb keeps only in-frame clonotypes and omits some of them. The sample lists 110,000 to 150,000 clones, about 86% occurring once. Sequenced here: peripheral blood, sampled on day 0 of AZD1222 vaccination. The receptors derive from an adult in good health. Each CDR3 is given with its conserved first and last residue. Fields, in order: D gene, clone size, V gene, J gene, CDR3 protein, CDR3 DNA. The D gene is left open where the match is weak. Rows may omit the clone size; those that give it use once, few, many or a size class.

>.|.|TRBV12-3/TRBV12-4|TRBJ1-3
CASSPGTGNTIYF
TGTGCCAGCAGTCCAGGAACTGGAAACACCATATATTTT
>.|.|TRBV27|TRBJ1-5
CASSLTGQVQPQHF
TGTGCCAGCAGTTTAACAGGTCAAGTTCAGCCCCAGCATTTT
>TRBD1|once|TRBV30|TRBJ1-6
CAWSGDRDSPLHF
TGTGCCTGGAGTGGGGACAGGGACTCACCCCTCCACTTT
>.|.|TRBV3-1/TRBV3-2|TRBJ1-5
CASSQGCHPGQPQHF
TGTGCCAGCAGCCAAGGCTGCCATCCTGGGCAGCCCCAGCATTTT
>.|.|TRBV6-2/TRBV6-3|TRBJ1-2
CASSHGFLEGYTF
TGTGCCAGCAGTCACGGGTTCTTGGAGGGCTACACCTTC
>.|.|TRBV6-5|TRBJ2-2
CASRLGQPPAGELFF
TGTGCCAGCAGACTTGGACAGCCCCCGGCCGGGGAGCTGTTTTTT
>.|.|TRBV10-3|TRBJ2-7
CAISESSLGAPANF
TGTGCCATCAGTGAGTCGTCTCTCGGGGCCCCAGCGAACTTC
>.|.|TRBV19|TRBJ1-4
CASSRTATTNEKLFF
TGTGCCAGTAGTAGGACCGCGACAACTAATGAAAAACTGTTTTTT
>.|.|TRBV27|TRBJ2-7
CASRTMTQAEQYF
TGTGCCAGCAGGACGATGACCCAGGCGGAGCAGTACTTC
>.|.|TRBV25-1|TRBJ1-2
CASSETINYGYTF
TGTGCCAGCAGTGAGACAATCAACTATGGCTACACCTTC
>TRBD1|.|TRBV28|TRBJ1-5
CASSLGGAGGYQPQHF
TGTGCCAGCAGTTTAGGAGGGGCAGGGGGGTATCAGCCCCAGCATTTT
>.|.|TRBV18|TRBJ2-2
CASSPGITNTGELFF
TGTGCCAGCTCACCAGGCATAACGAACACCGGGGAGCTGTTTTTT
>.|.|TRBV6-2/TRBV6-3|TRBJ2-5
CASSYPPQVAGYQETQYF
TGTGCCAGCAGTTACCCCCCTCAGGTAGCCGGGTACCAAGAGACCCAGTACTTC
>.|.|TRBV6-2/TRBV6-3|TRBJ2-7
CASSPTGLNKQYF
TGTGCCAGCAGTCCCACAGGGCTTAACAAGCAGTACTTC
>.|.|TRBV18|TRBJ1-1
CASGQGMRGNTEAFF
TGTGCCAGCGGCCAGGGGATGCGGGGGAACACTGAAGCTTTCTTT
>.|.|TRBV18|TRBJ2-3
CASSPPGTRADTQYF
TGTGCCAGCTCACCCCCCGGGACCAGAGCGGATACGCAGTATTTT
>.|.|TRBV6-1|TRBJ2-1
CASSEGDNEQFF
TGTGCCAGCAGTGAAGGGGACAATGAGCAGTTCTTC
>.|.|TRBV2|TRBJ1-2
CASTFEGNFCTF
TGTGCCAGCACCTTCGAGGGCAATTTTTGCACCTTC
>TRBD1|.|TRBV5-1|TRBJ1-2
CASSVGQGVHGYTF
TGCGCCAGCAGCGTGGGACAGGGGGTGCATGGCTACACCTTC
>.|.|TRBV9|TRBJ2-3
CASSVAQGRSTDTQYF
TGTGCCAGCAGCGTAGCACAGGGTAGGAGCACAGATACGCAGTATTTT
>.|.|TRBV5-1|TRBJ1-4
CASSLGLAEKLFF
TGCGCCAGCAGCTTAGGACTGGCTGAAAAACTGTTTTTT
>.|.|TRBV6-4|TRBJ1-5
CATSSGGGDQPQHF
TGTGCCACCTCATCGGGGGGTGGTGATCAGCCCCAGCATTTT
>.|.|TRBV29-1|TRBJ2-1
CSVVVALYFDEQFF
TGCAGCGTTGTCGTTGCCTTGTATTTCGATGAGCAGTTCTTC
>TRBD2|.|TRBV29-1|TRBJ2-7
CSATTSGSLYEQYF
TGCAGCGCTACAACTAGCGGGAGTTTATACGAGCAGTACTTC
>TRBD2|.|TRBV4-1|TRBJ2-3
CASSQDSRTSDIMRSDTQYF
TGCGCCAGCAGCCAAGACTCTCGGACTAGCGATATAATGCGCTCAGATACGCAGTATTTT
>TRBD1|.|TRBV6-5|TRBJ1-4
CASSYALGQDGEKLFF
TGTGCCAGCAGTTACGCCCTCGGACAGGACGGCGAAAAACTGTTTTTT
>.|.|TRBV15|TRBJ1-1
CATRALESLNTEAFF
TGTGCCACCAGAGCTTTAGAGAGCTTGAACACTGAAGCTTTCTTT
>.|.|TRBV30|TRBJ1-5
CAWSDSPGYQPQHF
TGTGCCTGGAGTGATTCTCCAGGCTATCAGCCCCAGCATTTT
>.|.|TRBV30|TRBJ2-7
CAWQGQTYEQYF
TGTGCCTGGCAAGGACAGACCTACGAGCAGTACTTC
>.|.|TRBV15|TRBJ1-2
CATSRGAGADPYGYTF
TGTGCCACCAGCAGAGGGGCAGGGGCAGATCCCTATGGCTACACCTTC
>.|.|TRBV4-1|TRBJ2-3
CASSQALLTDTQYF
TGCGCCAGCAGCCAAGCACTTCTCACAGATACGCAGTATTTT
>.|.|TRBV2|TRBJ2-7
CASSLNREVRFKNEQYF
TGTGCCAGCAGCCTTAACCGGGAAGTAAGGTTTAAGAACGAGCAGTACTTC
>.|.|TRBV5-1|TRBJ1-1
CASSSDMEGTEAFF
TGCGCCAGCAGCTCAGACATGGAAGGCACTGAAGCTTTCTTT
>.|.|TRBV21-1|TRBJ2-5
CASSPPFGLAGRTRTQYF
TGTGCCAGCAGCCCACCTTTTGGACTAGCGGGAAGGACCCGGACCCAGTACTTC
>.|.|TRBV5-1|TRBJ1-4
CASQGSPNEKLFF
TGCGCCAGCCAGGGGTCACCTAATGAAAAACTGTTTTTT
>TRBD2|.|TRBV11-2|TRBJ2-2
CASSSSWTSGSPKPLLFF
TGTGCCAGCAGCTCCTCCTGGACTAGCGGGAGCCCCAAACCTTTGTTGTTTTTT
>TRBD1|few|TRBV6-4|TRBJ2-2
CASSSQGAGELFF
TGTGCCAGCAGTTCACAGGGGGCCGGGGAGCTGTTTTTT
>.|.|TRBV7-2|TRBJ1-1
CASSPSEGENTEAFF
TGTGCCAGCAGCCCCTCTGAGGGAGAGAACACTGAAGCTTTCTTT
>.|.|TRBV19|TRBJ1-1
CASGQKNTEAFF
TGTGCCAGTGGACAGAAGAACACTGAAGCTTTCTTT
>TRBD2|.|TRBV20-1|TRBJ2-1
CSASLSGRDYEQFF
TGCAGTGCTAGTTTGAGCGGGAGGGACTATGAGCAGTTCTTC
>.|.|TRBV11-2|TRBJ2-2
CASSSDPILGGELFF
TGTGCCAGCAGCTCCGATCCGATTCTGGGTGGGGAGCTGTTTTTT
>.|.|TRBV6-5|TRBJ1-2
CASRNVGAGGYTF
TGTGCCAGCAGGAACGTGGGCGCGGGTGGCTACACCTTC
>.|.|TRBV4-1|TRBJ1-5
CASSLAGALNQPQHF
TGCGCCAGCAGCCTCGCGGGGGCCCTCAATCAGCCCCAGCATTTT
>.|.|TRBV28|TRBJ1-2
CASSLPGRHYGYTF
TGTGCCAGCAGCTTGCCGGGACGGCACTATGGCTACACCTTC
>.|.|TRBV19|TRBJ2-3
CASNWGAPADTQYF
TGTGCCAGTAACTGGGGGGCCCCCGCAGATACGCAGTATTTT
>.|.|TRBV6-5|TRBJ1-4
CASRYHGGAEEKLFF
TGTGCCAGCAGATACCATGGGGGGGCAGAGGAAAAACTGTTTTTT
>.|once|TRBV6-5|TRBJ1-4
CASSYSAGGREKLFF
TGTGCCAGCAGTTACTCGGCGGGAGGACGTGAAAAACTGTTTTTT